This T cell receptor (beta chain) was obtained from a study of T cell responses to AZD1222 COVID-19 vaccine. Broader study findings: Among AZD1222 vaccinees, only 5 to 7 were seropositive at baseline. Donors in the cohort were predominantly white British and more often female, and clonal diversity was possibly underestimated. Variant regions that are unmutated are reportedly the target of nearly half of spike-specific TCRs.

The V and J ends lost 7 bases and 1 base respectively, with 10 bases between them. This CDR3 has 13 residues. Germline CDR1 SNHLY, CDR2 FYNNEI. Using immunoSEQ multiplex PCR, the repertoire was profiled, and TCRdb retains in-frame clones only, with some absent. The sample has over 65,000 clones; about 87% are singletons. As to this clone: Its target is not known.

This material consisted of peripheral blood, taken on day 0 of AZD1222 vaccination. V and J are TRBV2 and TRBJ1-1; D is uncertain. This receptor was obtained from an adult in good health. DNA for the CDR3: TGTGCCAGCAAATTCGACGGGAACACTGAAGCTTTCTTT. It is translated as CASKFDGNTEAFF.